This T cell receptor (beta chain) was recorded in a study of beta chain features in type 1 diabetes. The authors reverse transcribed all of the isolated RNA, so sequencing captured expressed TCRB transcripts. The data were produced by immunoSEQ multiplex PCR, yet TCRdb's version contains in-frame clones alone and is incomplete. This table holds a few hundred thousand clones, 16% found once. The germline V gene encodes CDR1 SGHDN and CDR2 FVKESK. Trimming took off 2 bases at V and 5 bases at J, with 14 bases between the two ends. This CDR3 spans 15 amino acids. Turning to this clone: What it binds is unknown.

Whole-study findings and limits: Shortening of TCRB CDR3s, moderate but significant, appeared in all four CD4+ subsets of Type 1 diabetes patients. Compared to healthy donors, patients appeared to have naive, central memory and Treg TCRB repertoires that were more alike. The cDNA sequencing approach could over-represent high-TCR-expressing cells.

Sequencing input: naive CD4+ T cells from blood. V gene TRBV14 combines with J gene TRBJ2-3, with D perhaps matching TRBD2 (7 bases). The receptor was isolated from a young man with type 1 diabetes. CDR3 coding DNA: TGTGCCAGCAGCCAAATTCAGGGGAGGGGAGATACGCAGTATTTT. Its translation is CASSQIQGRGDTQYF.